These 2 T cell receptor beta chains share one sample of origin, sequenced in a study of blood T cell repertoires in COVID-19. Sequenced by immunoSEQ multiplex PCR; TCRdb stores in-frame clones only, minus some. In the table there are about 150,000 clones, more than 80% of which are singletons. The sequenced material came from peripheral blood. The receptor source for this set is a human donor in a cohort sampled during active COVID-19.

This sequence joins TRBV14 and TRBJ1-1, with 9 bases that match TRBD1. J was trimmed by 3 bases and V by 2 bases; bases with no gene match: 13. This CDR3 is built from 18 residues. From germline, CDR1 is SGHDN and CDR2 FVKESK. The DNA for the CDR3 is TGTGCCAGCAGCCAAAAAATGGGGACAGGGATGCTGTACACTGAAGCTTTCTTT. Its translation is CASSQKMGTGMLYTEAFF.

V gene TRBV5-6 combines with J gene TRBJ1-2; TRBD1 is a possible D gene (6 bases). Germline V gene data show CDR1 as SGHDT and CDR2 as YYEEEE. The CDR3 is 11 residues long. V was cut by 0 bases and J by 12 bases, with 9 bases left in between. The CDR3 loop is CASSLGGGHTF. DNA for the CDR3: TGTGCCAGCAGCTTGGGTGGGGGCCACACCTTC.